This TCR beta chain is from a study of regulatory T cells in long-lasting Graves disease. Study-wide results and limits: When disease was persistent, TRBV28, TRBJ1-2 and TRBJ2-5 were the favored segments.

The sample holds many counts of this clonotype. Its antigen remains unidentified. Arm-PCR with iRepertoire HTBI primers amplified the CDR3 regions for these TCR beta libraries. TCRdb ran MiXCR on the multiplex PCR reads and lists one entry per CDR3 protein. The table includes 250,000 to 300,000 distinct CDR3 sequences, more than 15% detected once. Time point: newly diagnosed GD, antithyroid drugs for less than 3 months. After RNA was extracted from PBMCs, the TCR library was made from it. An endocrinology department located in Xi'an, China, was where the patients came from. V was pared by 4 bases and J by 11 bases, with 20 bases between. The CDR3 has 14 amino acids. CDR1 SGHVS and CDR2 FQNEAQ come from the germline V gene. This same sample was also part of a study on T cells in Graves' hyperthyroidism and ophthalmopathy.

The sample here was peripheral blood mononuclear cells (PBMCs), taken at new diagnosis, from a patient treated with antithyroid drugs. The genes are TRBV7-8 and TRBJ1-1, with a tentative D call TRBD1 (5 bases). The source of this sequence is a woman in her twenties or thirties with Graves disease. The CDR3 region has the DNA TGTGCCAGCAGCTCTCACCGGGGCCCCGTTCTGGCTTTCTTT. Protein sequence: CASSSHRGPVLAFF.